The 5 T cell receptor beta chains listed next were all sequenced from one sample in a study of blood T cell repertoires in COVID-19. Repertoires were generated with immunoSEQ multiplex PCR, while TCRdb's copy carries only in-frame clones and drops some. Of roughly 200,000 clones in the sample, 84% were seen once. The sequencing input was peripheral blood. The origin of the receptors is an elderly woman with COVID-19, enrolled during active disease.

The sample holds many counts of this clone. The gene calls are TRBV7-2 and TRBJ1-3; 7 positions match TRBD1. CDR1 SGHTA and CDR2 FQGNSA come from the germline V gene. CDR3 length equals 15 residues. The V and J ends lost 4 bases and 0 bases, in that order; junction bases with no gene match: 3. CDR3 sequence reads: CASSWQGGSGNTIYF. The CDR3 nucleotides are TGTGCCAGCAGCTGGCAGGGGGGCTCTGGAAACACCATATATTTT. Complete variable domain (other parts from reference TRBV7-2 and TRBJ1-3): GAGVSQSPSNKVTEKGKDVELRCDPISGHTALYWYRQSLGQGLEFLIYFQGNSAPDKSGLPSDRFSAERTGGSVSTLTIQRTQQEDSAVYLCASSWQGGSGNTIYFGEGSWLTVV.

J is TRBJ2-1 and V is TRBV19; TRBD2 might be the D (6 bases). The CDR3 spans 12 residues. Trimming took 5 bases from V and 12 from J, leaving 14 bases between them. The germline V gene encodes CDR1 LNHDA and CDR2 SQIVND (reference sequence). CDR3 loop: CASSPLAGMQFF. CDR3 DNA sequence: TGTGCCAGTAGTCCTTTGGCGGGGATGCAGTTCTTC. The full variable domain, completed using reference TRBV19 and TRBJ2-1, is DGGITQSPKYLFRKEGQNVTLSCEQNLNHDAMYWYRQDPGQGLRLIYYSQIVNDFQKGDIAEGYSVSREKKESFPLTVTSAQKNPTAFYLCASSPLAGMQFFGPGTRLTVL.

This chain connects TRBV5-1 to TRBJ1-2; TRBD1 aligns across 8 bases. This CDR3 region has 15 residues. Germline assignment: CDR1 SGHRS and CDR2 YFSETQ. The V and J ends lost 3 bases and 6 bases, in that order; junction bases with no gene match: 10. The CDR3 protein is CASSSYGQGLDGYTF. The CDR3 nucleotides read TGCGCCAGCAGCTCCTACGGACAGGGTCTAGATGGCTACACCTTC.

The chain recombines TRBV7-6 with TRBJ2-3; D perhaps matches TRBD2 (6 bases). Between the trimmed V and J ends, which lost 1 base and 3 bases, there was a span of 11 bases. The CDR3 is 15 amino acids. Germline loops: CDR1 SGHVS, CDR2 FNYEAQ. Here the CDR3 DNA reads TGTGCCAGCAGCTTAGGAGCGGGTGTTACAGATACGCAGTATTTT. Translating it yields CASSLGAGVTDTQYF. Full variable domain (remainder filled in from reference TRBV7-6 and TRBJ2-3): GAGVSQSPRYKVTKRGQDVALRCDPISGHVSLYWYRQALGQGPEFLTYFNYEAQQDKSGLPNDRFSAERPEGSISTLTIQRTEQRDSAMYRCASSLGAGVTDTQYFGPGTRLTVL.

The CDR3 region has the DNA TGCAGCGTAAACCCCGGGACTCAATCAAGGGAGCAGTACTTC. As protein: CSVNPGTQSREQYF. The V call is TRBV29-1, the J call TRBJ2-7; maybe TRBD2 (6 bases). This CDR3 contains 14 residues. V gave up 6 bases and J gave up 7 bases, with 22 bases separating them. CDR1 and CDR2 (germline): SQVTM, ANQGSEA.